The T cell receptor (beta chain) under discussion was sequenced for a study of T cells expressing NK-cell markers (dated by TCRdb to 2018 to 2021). As for the study more broadly: Three sorted T-cell subsets (CD3+CD56+NKG2C+, CD3+CD56+NKG2C- and CD3+CD56-NKG2C+) from fewer than 10 donors had their TCR beta-chain repertoires profiled. Libraries were sequenced as 2 x 150 bp reads on Illumina HiSeq 2000/2500, MiSeq or NextSeq. The eight sequenced donors were randomly selected healthy volunteers, three men and five women. Among the eight sequenced donors, seven were HCMV-seropositive and one was HCMV-seronegative. What the research found in general, with its limitations: In over five donors, the dominant CD3+CD56+NKG2C+ clonotypes were among the top 10 CD8+ clonotypes and accounted for about 1.0-7.5% of CD8+ T cells. It remained unclear whether the expanded NKG2C-expressing T cell clones were specific for HCMV antigens. Those dominant clonotypes were again the most abundant among CD3+CD56-NKG2C+ cells in several donors, at about 25-65%.

As for this clonotype: Its target antigen remains unknown.

To determine HCMV serostatus, a commercial ELISA kit was used to detect HCMV-specific IgG in serum. Peripheral blood mononuclear cells were isolated from blood by Ficoll density gradient centrifugation. TCRdb records Illumina HiSeq 2000 as the sequencer. TCR beta cDNA libraries were prepared using 5'RACE template switching, which introduced a universal primer site and unique molecular identifiers. cDNA synthesis was primed from the TCR beta constant segment and was followed by two successive PCR amplification steps. As for the original processing: MIGEC handled demultiplexing of the reads and grouping by UMI, while MiTCR was used to assemble and quantify clonotypes. Only TCR cDNA sequences supported by at least two reads were kept to exclude erroneous sequences. The tcR package was used for downstream repertoire analysis, and clonotypes were matched across fractions by CDR3 nucleotide sequence plus V segment. VDJmatch was used to annotate antigen specificity against VDJdb, with one amino acid substitution allowed in CDR3. The reads went through TCRdb reprocessing, and each CDR3 protein sequence gets one entry with no DNA. For this entry, the V and J calls and clone size follow TCRdb and not the study's own pipeline. This sample's table carries some 110,000 distinct CDR3 sequences. The ten largest account for approximately 17% of the sample.

The CDR3 covers 17 residues, taking in both the cysteine and the phenylalanine. No nucleotide data were recorded. From a lookup of the germline V gene, CDR1 and CDR2 are MDHEN and SYDVKM. Recombination joined TRBV28 with TRBJ1-1; TCRdb outputs TRBD1, but without DNA this stays unchecked. The specimen sequenced was blood T cells: a sorted CD56 or NKG2C T cell subset, CD4+ or CD8+ T cells, or bulk PBMC T cells (not recorded which). The receptor was derived from a woman between 18 and 75 years old in good health. The CDR3 has the sequence CASSSHGTGPMNTEAFF.